What follows are 20 T cell receptor beta chains derived from one specimen sequenced in a study of T-cell reconstitution after alpha-beta-depleted transplantation in children. As it was prepared, the TCRbeta library received unique molecular identifiers. One entry per CDR3 protein results from TCRdb running MiXCR on the PCR reads. The sample consists of roughly 610,000 distinct CDR3 sequences, over 9.5% of them appearing once. The material was PBMCs from the stem cell graft donor, obtained from the stem cell graft. These TCRs come from a human donor who donated a stem cell graft to a child with acute myeloid leukemia.

This clonotype was seen a few times. The V gene is TRBV5-1, the J gene TRBJ2-1, with TRBD2 matching over 8 bases. CDR3 length equals 16 residues. Germline V lookup: CDR1 SGHRS, CDR2 YFSETQ. The trim removed 7 bases at V and 7 bases at J, leaving 16 bases unmatched. Written as DNA, the CDR3 is TGCGCCAGCGTCCGTGAGGCCAGCGGGAGCGGGAATGAGCAGTTCTTC. As protein: CASVREASGSGNEQFF.

The rearrangement links TRBV6-2 or TRBV6-3 to TRBJ2-7, with 9 bases lining up with TRBD1. Looked up from germline, CDR1 is MNHEY and CDR2 is SVGEGT. The CDR3 sequence is 14 residues long. The V gene end was trimmed by 8 bases and the J gene end by 6 bases; junction bases not matched to a gene: 11. This chain's CDR3 is CASRDRTGVSEQYF. The CDR3 nucleotides are TGTGCCAGCCGCGATCGGACAGGGGTATCCGAGCAGTACTTC.

This chain joins TRBV4-2 and TRBJ2-1; 9 bases agree with TRBD2. Looked up from germline, CDR1 is LGHNA and CDR2 is YNFKEQ. The CDR3 covers 16 residues. Trimming cost V 0 bases and J 6 bases; bases outside gene matches: 6. The CDR3 loop is CASSQESSGIFNEQFF. In nucleotides, the CDR3 is TGTGCCAGCAGCCAAGAGTCTAGCGGGATCTTCAATGAGCAGTTCTTC.

The table lists this clonotype with many counts. This rearrangement joins TRBV27 to TRBJ2-7; 8 positions agree with TRBD2. Germline CDR1 MNHEY, CDR2 SMNVEV (reference sequence). The CDR3 length is 13 residues. J was trimmed by 3 bases and V by 5 bases; bases with no gene match: 3. CDR3 residues: CASSRREVYEQYF. The DNA of the CDR3 is TGTGCCAGCAGTCGGCGGGAGGTCTACGAGCAGTACTTC.

This clonotype was observed many times. The chain couples TRBV12-3 or TRBV12-4 to TRBJ1-5; D gene unclear. The CDR3 has 15 residues. The V and J ends lost 3 bases and 2 bases respectively, with 11 bases between them. CDR3 sequence (DNA): TGTGCCAGCAGTTTGGGAGGTGTGGGCAATCAGCCCCAGCATTTT. Its translation is CASSLGGVGNQPQHF.

The chain combines TRBV29-1 with TRBJ2-7; no reliable D call. Germline V CDR1 and CDR2: SQVTM, ANQGSEA. CDR3 length: 14 residues. V gave up 3 bases and J gave up 5 bases, with 17 bases separating them. The CDR3 loop is CSVELSEFLNEQYF. CDR3 DNA: TGCAGCGTTGAGCTGTCGGAGTTCTTGAACGAGCAGTACTTC.

This clonotype was seen repeatedly, ten times or more. The V and J genes are TRBV20-1 and TRBJ1-1, with D uncertain. The CDR3 has 12 residues. Germline CDR1 and CDR2: DFQATT and SNEGSKA (reference sequence). V shed 0 bases and J shed 3 bases, with 5 bases lying between them. The CDR3 protein is CSARDRYTEAFF. The DNA of the CDR3 is TGCAGTGCTAGAGATCGCTACACTGAAGCTTTCTTT.

The CDR3 reads CSAIQGRDQPQHF. In DNA, the CDR3 is TGCAGTGCTATACAGGGCCGCGATCAGCCCCAGCATTTT. The chain has TRBV20-1 and TRBJ1-5, with a weak D call TRBD1 (6 bases). The CDR3 has 13 amino acids. Germline V gene sequence: CDR1 DFQATT, CDR2 SNEGSKA (reference sequence). V was cut by 4 bases and J by 5 bases, with 12 bases left in between.

Points on this clonotype: With a much larger clone just one base away, this may be a read error. The chain carries TRBV5-1 and TRBJ1-5; perhaps TRBD1 as D (6 bases). The CDR3 length is 13 residues. Germline CDR1 is SGHRS and CDR2 is YFSETQ. The CDR3 DNA reads TGCGCCAGCAGCTTGGACAGGGCACAGCCCCTGCATTTT. Translated: CASSLDRAQPLHF.

The genes are TRBV11-2 and TRBJ2-7; the match to TRBD1 covers 9 bases. Germline loops: CDR1 SGHAT, CDR2 FQNNGV. The V segment lost 2 bases and the J segment 2 bases; nucleotides outside the gene matches: 7. The CDR3 contains 16 residues. Here the CDR3 reads CASSLTTGGKTYEQYF. CDR3 DNA: TGTGCCAGCAGCTTAACGACAGGGGGTAAGACCTACGAGCAGTACTTC.

This clonotype was observed once. The gene calls are TRBV7-9 and TRBJ2-7, with 7 bases matching TRBD1. The CDR3 length is 17 residues. Germline values: CDR1 SEHNR, CDR2 FQNEAQ (reference sequence). V was pared by 5 bases and J by 0 bases, with 13 bases of the junction left unmatched. CDR3 region: CASSPAFGQAGSYEQYF. Written as DNA, the CDR3 is TGTGCCAGCAGCCCCGCCTTCGGACAGGCCGGCTCCTACGAGCAGTACTTC.

The CDR3 DNA follows: TGTGCCAGCAGCTCTCCTAGCGGATCCAAGTTCTTC. Translating gives CASSSPSGSKFF. The V call is TRBV7-3, the J call TRBJ2-1; 7 nucleotides match TRBD2. From germline, CDR1 is SGHTA and CDR2 FQGTGA. The CDR3 runs to 12 residues. Trimming at V came to 4 bases and at J to 14 bases, leaving 8 bases not matched to a gene.

This clonotype was detected only a few times. The CDR3 nucleotides are TGTGCCAGTCTGCCGGGCAACTACCGAGCTGGCTACACCTTC. Translating it yields CASLPGNYRAGYTF. The chain has TRBV12-3 or TRBV12-4 and TRBJ1-2; D call uncertain. CDR3 length equals 14 residues. Trimming left V 9 bases short and J 7 bases short, with 21 bases between.

The chain uses TRBV7-2 and TRBJ2-7, with TRBD2 matching 7 bases. Germline CDR1 and CDR2: SGHTA and FQGNSA. The V and J ends lost 5 bases and 2 bases, in that order; junction bases with no gene match: 6. This CDR3 is built from 14 residues. CDR3 protein: CASSRDYGPYEQYF. The CDR3 DNA is TGTGCCAGCAGCCGGGACTACGGCCCCTACGAGCAGTACTTC. Based on the CDR3 plus reference TRBV7-2 and TRBJ2-7, the full variable domain is GAGVSQSPSNKVTEKGKDVELRCDPISGHTALYWYRQSLGQGLEFLIYFQGNSAPDKSGLPSDRFSAERTGGSVSTLTIQRTQQEDSAVYLCASSRDYGPYEQYFGPGTRLTVT.

The V gene is TRBV2, the J gene TRBJ1-3; TRBD1 aligns across 8 bases. The V and J ends lost 7 bases and 2 bases, in that order; junction bases with no gene match: 7. Germline V gene data show CDR1 as SNHLY and CDR2 as FYNNEI. The CDR3 runs to 15 residues. The CDR3 nucleotides read TGTGCCAGCACCGAACAGGGGGGGGCTGGAAACACCATATATTTT. Residues: CASTEQGGAGNTIYF.

CDR3 DNA: TGTGCCATTAGCAAATTGGTCAGCCAGCACAATGGCTACACCTTC. Translating gives CAISKLVSQHNGYTF. The V call is TRBV28, the J call TRBJ1-2, with unresolved D. Germline CDR1 is MDHEN and CDR2 is SYDVKM. The CDR3 spans 15 residues. The ends were cut back, 10 bases at V and 6 bases at J, with 24 bases in the middle.

To note about this clonotype: As the CDR3 is not closed by the conserved phenylalanine or tryptophan, this likely results from a read error. V and J are TRBV5-1 and TRBJ2-5, with D perhaps matching TRBD2 (6 bases). Germline V lookup: CDR1 SGHRS, CDR2 YFSETQ. V was pared by 0 bases and J by 0 bases, with 15 bases between. This CDR3 has 17 amino acids. CDR3 protein: CASSLAPSTSNQETQYC. DNA of the CDR3: TGCGCCAGCAGCTTGGCCCCCTCCACTAGCAACCAAGAGACCCAGTACTGC.

This clonotype has only a few counts. This chain links TRBV29-1 with TRBJ1-2, with unresolved D. Trimming pared 0 bases from V and 8 bases from J, leaving 10 bases between. The CDR3 length is 12 residues. CDR1 and CDR2 (germline): SQVTM, ANQGSEA. The CDR3 coding sequence is TGCAGCGTTGAAGAGTCCCTGTCAGGCTACACCTTC. It codes for CSVEESLSGYTF.

This clonotype was recorded at least ten times. J is TRBJ2-1 and V is TRBV14, with D perhaps assigned TRBD1 or TRBD2 (6 bases each). There are 16 residues in the CDR3. V gave up 0 bases and J gave up 6 bases, with 15 bases separating them. Germline-derived CDR1 and CDR2 are SGHDN and FVKESK. The CDR3 loop is CASSQEGGGRSNEQFF. Written as DNA, the CDR3 is TGTGCCAGCAGCCAAGAGGGGGGCGGGCGAAGCAATGAGCAGTTCTTC.

Note on this clonotype: One end of the junction varies from germline; a read error may be responsible. The chain is built from TRBV7-7 and TRBJ2-1; 8 positions agree with TRBD2. CDR1 SSHAT and CDR2 FNYEAQ come from the germline V gene (reference sequence). The CDR3 has 17 residues. The CDR3 region is CASSSLEREGPGNEQFF. The CDR3 DNA reads as TGTGCTAGCAGCTCACTTGAACGGGAGGGCCCTGGGAATGAGCAGTTCTTC.